This TCR beta chain was profiled in a study of cytomegalovirus exposure and HLA in healthy donors. At sampling all donors were nominally healthy, likely with unrecorded immune exposures. The CDR3 contains 13 residues. The V gene lost 8 bases and the J gene lost 5 bases, with 15 bases spanning the gap. Germline V lookup: CDR1 MNHEY, CDR2 SVGAGI. Study-wide points: Later work found most CMV-associated TCR beta chains apparently HLA-restricted. As a later analysis showed, a missense DCLRE1C variant was linked to trimming of TCR beta V- and J-genes. A later analysis found TCR association rates differed by HLA locus, highest for DRB1 and lowest for HLA-C.

In the PCR, 60 Vbeta and 13 Jbeta primers were used. The table came from immunoSEQ multiplex PCR; TCRdb's copy has only in-frame clones and leaves some out. This table holds over 85,000 clones, around 77% found once. Concerning this clone itself: Its antigen remains unknown.

The receptor's source is a man younger than 40 in good health and CMV-seronegative. The chain employs TRBV6-5 and TRBJ1-1, with D perhaps TRBD1 (5 bases). Input material: PBMCs. This chain's CDR3 is CASVREGGTEAFF. The CDR3 coding sequence is TGTGCCAGCGTCAGGGAAGGAGGGACTGAAGCTTTCTTT.